The next 3 T cell receptor beta chains were all read from a single sample in a study of shared clonotypes between healthy human individuals. Naive CD8 cells were CD45RO-negative, positively selected for CCR7, excluding terminally differentiated effector memory CD45RA+ cells. Generated by immunoSEQ multiplex PCR, the TCRdb table keeps only in-frame clones and is missing some. The sample has 2 million to 2.5 million clones; under 95% are singletons. The sequenced material came from naive CD8+ T cells from PBMCs. Source of these receptors: a man between 18 and 35 years old in good health. Some clones in this sample may be carry-over from other donors' samples.

This chain joins TRBV4-1 and TRBJ1-2; 7 positions agree with TRBD1. CDR3 length: 15 amino acids. V dropped 0 bases and J dropped 4; count of bases not matched to a gene: 5. Germline V gene lookup returns CDR1 MGHRA and CDR2 YSYEKL. CDR3 in DNA: TGCGCCAGCAGCCAAGAGAGGGGGCCGGCCTATGGCTACACCTTC. It codes for CASSQERGPAYGYTF.

This clone was seen just once. The sample carries other DNA sequences with the same CDR3. This chain uses TRBV28 with TRBJ2-7, with D possibly TRBD1 on 6 matching bases. The CDR3 runs to 13 residues. Trimming removed 6 bases at V and 0 bases at J, with 9 bases between. Germline CDR1 is MDHEN and CDR2 is SYDVKM. The DNA for the CDR3 is TGTGCCAGCAGCGACAGGTCCTCCTACGAGCAGTACTTC. It is translated as CASSDRSSYEQYF.

The chain combines TRBV27 with TRBJ1-1; D possibly corresponds to TRBD1 (5 bases). The germline V gene encodes CDR1 MNHEY and CDR2 SMNVEV (reference sequence). The length of the CDR3 is 15 residues. Between the trimmed V and J ends, which lost 5 bases and 5 bases, there was a span of 18 bases. In DNA form, the CDR3 reads TGTGCCAGCAGTCGGCAGGGAACGGTTATGACTGAAGCTTTCTTT. It is translated as CASSRQGTVMTEAFF.